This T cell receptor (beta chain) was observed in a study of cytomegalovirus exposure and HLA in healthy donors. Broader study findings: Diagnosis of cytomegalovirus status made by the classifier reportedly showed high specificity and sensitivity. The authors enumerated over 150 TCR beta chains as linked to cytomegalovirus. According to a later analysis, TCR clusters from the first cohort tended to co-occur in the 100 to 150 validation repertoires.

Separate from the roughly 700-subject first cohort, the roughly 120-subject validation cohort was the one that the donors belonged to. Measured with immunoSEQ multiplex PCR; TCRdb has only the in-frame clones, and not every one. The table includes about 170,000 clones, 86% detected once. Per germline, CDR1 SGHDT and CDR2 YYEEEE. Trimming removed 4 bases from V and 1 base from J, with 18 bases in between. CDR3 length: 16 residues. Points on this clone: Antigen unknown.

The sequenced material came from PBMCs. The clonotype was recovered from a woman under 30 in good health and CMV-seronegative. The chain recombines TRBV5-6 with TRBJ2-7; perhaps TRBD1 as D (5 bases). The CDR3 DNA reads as TGTGCCAGCAGCCTCAGGGTAATAACGGAGTCCTACGAGCAGTACTTC. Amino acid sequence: CASSLRVITESYEQYF.